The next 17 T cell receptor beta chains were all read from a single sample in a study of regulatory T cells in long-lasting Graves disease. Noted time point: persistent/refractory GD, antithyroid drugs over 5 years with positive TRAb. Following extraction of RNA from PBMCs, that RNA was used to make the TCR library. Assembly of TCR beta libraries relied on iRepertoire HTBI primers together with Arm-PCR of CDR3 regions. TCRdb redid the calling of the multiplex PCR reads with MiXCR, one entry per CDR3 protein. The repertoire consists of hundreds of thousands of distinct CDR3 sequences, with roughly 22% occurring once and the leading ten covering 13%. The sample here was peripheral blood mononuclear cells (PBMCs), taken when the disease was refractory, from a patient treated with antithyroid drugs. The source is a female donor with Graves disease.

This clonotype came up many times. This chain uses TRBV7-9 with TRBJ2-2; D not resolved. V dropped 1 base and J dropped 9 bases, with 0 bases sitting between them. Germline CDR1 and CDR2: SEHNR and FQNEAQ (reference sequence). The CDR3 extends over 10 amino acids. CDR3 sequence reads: CASSLGELFF. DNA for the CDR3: TGTGCCAGCAGCTTAGGGGAGCTGTTTTTT.

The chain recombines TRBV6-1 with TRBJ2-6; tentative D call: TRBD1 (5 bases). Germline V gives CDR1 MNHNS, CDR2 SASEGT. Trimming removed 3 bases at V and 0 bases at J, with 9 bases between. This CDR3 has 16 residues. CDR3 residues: CASSDRALSGANVLTF. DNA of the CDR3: TGTGCCAGCAGTGACAGGGCCCTCTCTGGGGCCAACGTCCTGACTTTC.

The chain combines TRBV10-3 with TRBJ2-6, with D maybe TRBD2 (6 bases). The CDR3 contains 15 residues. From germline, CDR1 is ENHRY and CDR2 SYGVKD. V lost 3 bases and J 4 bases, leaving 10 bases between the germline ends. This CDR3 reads CAISDGGTGANVLTF. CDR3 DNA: TGTGCCATCAGTGATGGCGGGACCGGGGCCAACGTCCTGACTTTC.

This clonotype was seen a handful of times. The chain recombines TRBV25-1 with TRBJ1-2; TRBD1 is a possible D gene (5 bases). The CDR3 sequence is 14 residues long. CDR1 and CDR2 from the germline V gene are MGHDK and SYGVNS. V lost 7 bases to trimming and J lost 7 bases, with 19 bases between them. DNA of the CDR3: TGTGCCAGCACCGAGAGTTGGCAGGGCTCTGGCTACACCTTC. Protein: CASTESWQGSGYTF.

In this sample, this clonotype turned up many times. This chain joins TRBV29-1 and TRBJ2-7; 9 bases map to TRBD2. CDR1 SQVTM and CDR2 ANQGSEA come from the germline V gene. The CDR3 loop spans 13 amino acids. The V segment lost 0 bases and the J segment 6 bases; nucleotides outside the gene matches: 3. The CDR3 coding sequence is TGCAGCGTTGAAGAGTGGACTAGCGCCGAGCAGTACTTC. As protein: CSVEEWTSAEQYF.

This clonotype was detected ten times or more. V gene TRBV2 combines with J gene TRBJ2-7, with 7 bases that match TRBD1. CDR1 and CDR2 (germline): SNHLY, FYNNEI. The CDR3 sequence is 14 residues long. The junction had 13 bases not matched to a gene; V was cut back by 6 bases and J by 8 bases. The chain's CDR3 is CASSRDSSSRKQYF. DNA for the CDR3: TGTGCCAGCAGCCGGGACAGCTCGAGTCGGAAGCAGTACTTC.

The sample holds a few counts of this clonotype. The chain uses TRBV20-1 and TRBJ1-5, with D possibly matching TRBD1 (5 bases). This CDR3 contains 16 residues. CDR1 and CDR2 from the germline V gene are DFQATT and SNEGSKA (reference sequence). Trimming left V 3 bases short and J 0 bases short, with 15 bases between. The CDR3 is CSARSPAGTSNQPQHF. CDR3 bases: TGCAGTGCTAGGAGTCCTGCAGGGACTAGCAATCAGCCCCAGCATTTT.

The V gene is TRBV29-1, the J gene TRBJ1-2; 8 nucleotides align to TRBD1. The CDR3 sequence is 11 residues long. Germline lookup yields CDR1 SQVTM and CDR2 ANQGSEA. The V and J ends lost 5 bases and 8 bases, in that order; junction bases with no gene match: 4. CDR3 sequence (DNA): TGCAGCGTTAGTCCAGGGGGCGGCTACACCTTC. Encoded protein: CSVSPGGGYTF.

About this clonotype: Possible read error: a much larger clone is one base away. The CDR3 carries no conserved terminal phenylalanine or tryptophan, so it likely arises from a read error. The CDR3 nucleotides read TGTGCCAGCAGTTACACCGGGACAGGGGACACCGGGGAGCTGTTTCTT. Its translation is CASSYTGTGDTGELFL. V gene TRBV2 combines with J gene TRBJ2-2; 10 bases match TRBD1. Germline CDR1 and CDR2: SNHLY and FYNNEI. The CDR3 has 16 residues. The trim removed 5 bases at V and 3 bases at J, leaving 6 bases unmatched.

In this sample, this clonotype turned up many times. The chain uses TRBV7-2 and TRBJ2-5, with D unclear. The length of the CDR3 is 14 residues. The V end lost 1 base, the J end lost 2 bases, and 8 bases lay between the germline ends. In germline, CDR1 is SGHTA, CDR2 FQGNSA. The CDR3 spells CASSLVVGQETQYF. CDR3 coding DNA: TGTGCCAGCAGCTTAGTCGTAGGGCAAGAGACCCAGTACTTC.

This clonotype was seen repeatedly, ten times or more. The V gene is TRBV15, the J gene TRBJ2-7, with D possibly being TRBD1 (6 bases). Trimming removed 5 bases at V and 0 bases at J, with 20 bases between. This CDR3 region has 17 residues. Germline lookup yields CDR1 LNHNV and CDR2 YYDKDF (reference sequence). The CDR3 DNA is TGTGCCACCAGCGAAGAGAGGGCAGGGGATAGCTCCTACGAGCAGTACTTC. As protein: CATSEERAGDSSYEQYF.

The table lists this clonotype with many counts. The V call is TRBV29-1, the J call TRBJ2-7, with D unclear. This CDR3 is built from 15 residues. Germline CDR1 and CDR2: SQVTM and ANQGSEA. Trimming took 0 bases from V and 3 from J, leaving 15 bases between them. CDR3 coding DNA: TGCAGCGTTGAAGATTGGTCTGAAGGAATCTACGAGCAGTACTTC. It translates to CSVEDWSEGIYEQYF.

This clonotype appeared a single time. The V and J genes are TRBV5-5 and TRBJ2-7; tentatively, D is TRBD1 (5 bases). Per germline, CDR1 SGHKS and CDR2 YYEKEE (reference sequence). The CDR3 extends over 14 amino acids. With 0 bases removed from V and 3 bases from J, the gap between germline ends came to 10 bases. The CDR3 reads CASSLDRFLYEQYF. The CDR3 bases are TGTGCCAGCAGCTTGGACAGGTTCCTCTACGAGCAGTACTTC. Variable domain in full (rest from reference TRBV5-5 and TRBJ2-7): DAGVTQSPTHLIKTRGQQVTLRCSPISGHKSVSWYQQVLGQGPQFIFQYYEKEERGRGNFPDRFSARQFPNYSSELNVNALLLGDSALYLCASSLDRFLYEQYFGPGTRLTVT.

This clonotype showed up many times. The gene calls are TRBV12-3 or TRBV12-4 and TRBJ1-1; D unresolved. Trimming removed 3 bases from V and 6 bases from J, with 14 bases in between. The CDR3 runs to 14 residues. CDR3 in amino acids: CASSLLGSNSEAFF. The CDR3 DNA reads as TGTGCCAGCAGTTTGCTGGGCTCCAACTCTGAAGCTTTCTTT.

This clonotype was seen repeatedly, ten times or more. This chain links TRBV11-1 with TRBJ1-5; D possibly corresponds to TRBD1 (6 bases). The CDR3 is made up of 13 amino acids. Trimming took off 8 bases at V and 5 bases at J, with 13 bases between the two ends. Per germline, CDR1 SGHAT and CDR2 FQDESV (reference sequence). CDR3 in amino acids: CASGLQGDQPQHF. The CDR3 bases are TGTGCCAGCGGCCTACAGGGCGATCAGCCCCAGCATTTT. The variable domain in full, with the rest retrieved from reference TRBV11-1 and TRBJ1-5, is EAEVAQSPRYKITEKSQAVAFWCDPISGHATLYWYRQILGQGPELLVQFQDESVVDDSQLPKDRFSAERLKGVDSTLKIQPAELGDSAMYLCASGLQGDQPQHFGDGTRLSIL.

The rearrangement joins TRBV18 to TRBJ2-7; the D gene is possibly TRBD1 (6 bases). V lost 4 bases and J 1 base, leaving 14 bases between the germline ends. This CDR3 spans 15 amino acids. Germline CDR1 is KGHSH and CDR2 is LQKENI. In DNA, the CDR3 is TGTGCCAGCTCACGGACGACAGGACAATCCTACGAGCAGTACTTC. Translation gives CASSRTTGQSYEQYF. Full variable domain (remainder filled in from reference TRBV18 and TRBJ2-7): NAGVMQNPRHLVRRRGQEARLRCSPMKGHSHVYWYRQLPEEGLKFMVYLQKENIIDESGMPKERFSAEFPKEGPSILRIQQVVRGDSAAYFCASSRTTGQSYEQYFGPGTRLTVT.

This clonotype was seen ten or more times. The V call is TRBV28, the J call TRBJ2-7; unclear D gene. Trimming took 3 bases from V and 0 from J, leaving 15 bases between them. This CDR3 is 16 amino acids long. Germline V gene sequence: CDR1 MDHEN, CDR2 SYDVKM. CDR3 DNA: TGTGCCAGCAGTTTTGTCTCAGGCCGAAACTCCTACGAGCAGTACTTC. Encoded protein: CASSFVSGRNSYEQYF.